This T cell receptor (beta chain) emerged from a study of T cell changes during pregnancy in multiple sclerosis (dated by TCRdb to the late 2010s). Study-wide context: The study examined how the T cell repertoire changed over the course of pregnancy in women with multiple sclerosis.

The method was the immunoSEQ multiplex PCR assay. TCRdb limited this immuneACCESS table to in-frame rearrangements with V and J called. A share of clones is missing; checked studies link under half to unresolved V genes, and the rest is unexplained. Recorded for this sample are about 56,000 clones; roughly 90% of them occurred a single time. The top ten constitute over 1.5% of the sample. Comments on this clone: No antigen is known for it. Base quality data are lacking; no much larger clone is found one base away.

For this chain, trimming is 0 bases at the V end and 5 bases at the J end, and the number of junction bases without a gene match is 7. The CDR3 holds 17 amino acids from the cysteine to the phenylalanine. The retained sequence is limited to the CDR3, 51 bases, with the frame set at the first base. The germline V gene specifies KGHSH as CDR1 and LQKENI as CDR2. The source is a female donor with multiple sclerosis, enrolled in a pregnancy study. This material consisted of peripheral blood, taken after pregnancy. The sequence joins TRBV18 to TRBJ2-1, with 10 middle bases fitting TRBD2. The CDR3: CASSPPGSGGRNNEQFF. The DNA sequence follows: TGTGCCAGCTCACCACCGGGTAGCGGGGGGCGAAACAATGAGCAGTTCTTC.